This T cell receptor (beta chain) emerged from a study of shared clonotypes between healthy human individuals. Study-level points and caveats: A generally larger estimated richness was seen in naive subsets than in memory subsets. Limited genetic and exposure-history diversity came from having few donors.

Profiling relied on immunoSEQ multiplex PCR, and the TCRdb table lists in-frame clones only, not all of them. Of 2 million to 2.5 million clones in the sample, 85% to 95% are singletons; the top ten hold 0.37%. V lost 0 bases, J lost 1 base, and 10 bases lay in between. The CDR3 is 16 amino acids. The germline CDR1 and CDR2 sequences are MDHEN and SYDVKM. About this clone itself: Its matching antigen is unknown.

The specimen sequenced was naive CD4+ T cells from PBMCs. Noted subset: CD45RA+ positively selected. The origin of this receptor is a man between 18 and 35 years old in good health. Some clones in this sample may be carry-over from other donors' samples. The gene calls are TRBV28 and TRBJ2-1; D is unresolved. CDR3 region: CASSLWIRGSYNEQFF. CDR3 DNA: TGTGCCAGCAGTTTATGGATCCGCGGATCCTACAATGAGCAGTTCTTC. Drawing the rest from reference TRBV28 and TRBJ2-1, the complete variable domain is DVKVTQSSRYLVKRTGEKVFLECVQDMDHENMFWYRQDPGLGLRLIYFSYDVKMKEKGDIPEGYSVSREKKERFSLILESASTNQTSMYLCASSLWIRGSYNEQFFGPGTRLTVL.